This T cell receptor beta chain was captured in a study of spatial heterogeneity in lung cancer. The CDR3 has 14 residues. Trimming removed 6 bases from V and 4 bases from J; junction bases left unmatched: 7. Germline CDR1 reads SGHTA; CDR2 reads FQGNSA. By share of the sample, this clonotype is medium-sized (0.01 to 0.1%). Its cognate antigen is unknown. Time point indicated: sample taken at primary tumor resection. TCRdb recomputed calls from the 5' RACE reads with MiXCR, one row per CDR3 protein. This table holds 4,000 or so distinct CDR3 sequences, 5.3% found once. General observations from the study: Tracking of tumor mutation counts was seen in expanded intratumoral alpha and beta TCR counts.

This clonotype was sampled from a female donor with early-stage non-small cell lung cancer. The sample here was lung tumor tissue, taken at surgery. V gene TRBV7-2 combines with J gene TRBJ2-7, with 9 bases matching TRBD2. The CDR3 spells CASSLTSGGYEQYF. The CDR3 region has the DNA TGTGCCAGCAGTTTAACAAGCGGGGGGTACGAGCAGTACTTC.